This T cell receptor beta chain was captured in a study of blood T cell repertoires in COVID-19. Trimming pared 5 bases from V and 1 base from J, leaving 12 bases between. Germline lookup yields CDR1 LNHNV and CDR2 YYDKDF (reference sequence). CDR3 length: 15 amino acids. TCRdb's copy holds only in-frame clones and misses some; the assay was immunoSEQ multiplex PCR. The data hold 140,000 or so clones, with 88% observed a single time. The chain employs TRBV15 and TRBJ1-3; no clear D gene. Sample: peripheral blood. This clonotype was sampled from a human donor with COVID-19, enrolled during active disease. The donor label of this sample is uncertain. The CDR3 spells CATSAQVTSGNTIYF. The CDR3, as DNA: TGTGCCACCAGCGCCCAGGTTACTTCTGGAAACACCATATATTTT.